The rows below give T cell receptor beta chains drawn from one sample of a study of cytomegalovirus exposure and HLA in healthy donors. Sequencing used immunoSEQ multiplex PCR; TCRdb keeps in-frame clones, though not all of them. The repertoire consists of over 120,000 clones, with 89% occurring once and the leading ten covering 9%. Material: PBMCs. The receptor set was obtained from a woman aged 18-29 years in good health and CMV-seropositive. Both conserved end residues are part of each CDR3. D genes are given only for firm matches. Rows may omit the clone size; those that give it use once, few, many or a size class.

abundance,d_gene,j_gene,v_gene,CDR3aa,CDR3nt
NA,TRBD1,TRBJ2-3,TRBV7-9,CASSPGTGADTQYF,TGTGCCAGCAGCCCCGGGACAGGGGCAGATACGCAGTATTTT
NA,TRBD2,TRBJ2-1,TRBV7-9,CASSLKRGIVHNEQFF,TGTGCCAGCAGCTTAAAGCGGGGTATTGTTCACAATGAGCAGTTCTTC
NA,NA,TRBJ1-2,TRBV7-9,CASSSTLRDKANGYTF,TGTGCCAGCAGCTCCACCCTCCGGGACAAGGCGAATGGCTACACCTTC
once,TRBD1,TRBJ1-2,TRBV7-9,CASSPTGGGRGYTF,TGTGCCAGCAGCCCGACAGGGGGCGGACGTGGCTACACCTTC
NA,TRBD2,TRBJ2-3,TRBV7-9,CASSLAGGSTDTQYF,TGTGCCAGCAGCCTAGCGGGGGGGAGCACAGATACGCAGTATTTT
NA,TRBD2,TRBJ2-7,TRBV13,CASSLASRGTSGGYEQYF,TGTGCCAGCAGCTTAGCTTCGAGGGGGACTAGCGGGGGCTACGAGCAGTACTTC
NA,TRBD2,TRBJ2-2,TRBV2,CASLGVAGKNTGELFF,TGTGCCAGCCTTGGGGTAGCGGGGAAGAACACCGGGGAGCTGTTTTTT
NA,NA,TRBJ2-7,TRBV28,CASSLGNHLSYEQYF,TGTGCCAGCAGTTTAGGTAACCATCTATCCTACGAGCAGTACTTC
NA,TRBD1,TRBJ2-4,TRBV6-5,CASSVGQLAKNIQYF,TGTGCCAGCAGCGTGGGACAGTTAGCCAAAAACATTCAGTACTTC
NA,TRBD1,TRBJ1-2,TRBV6-1,CASSNQGAGRGYTF,TGTGCCAGCAGTAACCAGGGGGCGGGTAGGGGCTACACCTTC
once,TRBD2,TRBJ2-5,TRBV29-1,CSVEGLAAEGETQYF,TGCAGCGTTGAGGGACTAGCGGCCGAGGGGGAGACCCAGTACTTC
NA,NA,TRBJ1-4,TRBV25-1,CASSEYGGNEKLFF,TGTGCCAGCAGTGAATACGGGGGGAATGAAAAACTGTTTTTT
NA,NA,TRBJ2-1,TRBV5-1,CASSLRDNNEQFF,TGCGCCAGCAGCCTGAGGGACAACAATGAGCAGTTCTTC
NA,TRBD2,TRBJ2-3,TRBV4-1,CASSQDRAGATDTQYF,TGCGCCAGCAGCCAAGATCGGGCGGGAGCCACAGATACGCAGTATTTT
NA,NA,TRBJ1-1,TRBV7-9,CASSPRGGAGNTEAFF,TGTGCCAGCAGCCCCAGAGGGGGGGCAGGGAACACTGAAGCTTTCTTT
once,TRBD2,TRBJ2-7,TRBV11-2,CASSLTSGGALNEQYF,TGTGCCAGCAGCTTGACTAGCGGGGGGGCCTTGAACGAGCAGTACTTC
NA,TRBD1,TRBJ2-7,TRBV27,CASRRTGYYEQYF,TGTGCCAGCAGGAGGACAGGGTACTACGAGCAGTACTTC
NA,TRBD2,TRBJ2-5,TRBV7-8,CASSLTSGIQETQYF,TGTGCCAGCAGCTTGACTAGCGGGATCCAAGAGACCCAGTACTTC
NA,TRBD1,TRBJ1-2,TRBV7-9,CASSLAGAGGMDYGYTF,TGTGCCAGCAGCTTAGCGGGAGCAGGGGGTATGGACTATGGCTACACCTTC
few,TRBD2,TRBJ2-5,TRBV5-1,CASSFVGGGGKETQYF,TGCGCCAGCAGCTTCGTGGGCGGGGGAGGAAAAGAGACCCAGTACTTC
NA,NA,TRBJ1-5,TRBV6-5,CASSLRGNQPQHF,TGTGCCAGCAGCCTCCGGGGCAATCAGCCCCAGCATTTT
NA,NA,TRBJ2-7,TRBV7-2,CASSLDGGSYEQYF,TGTGCCAGCAGCTTAGACGGGGGATCCTACGAGCAGTACTTC
NA,TRBD2,TRBJ2-5,TRBV7-6,CASSLASGGAGETQYF,TGTGCCAGCAGCCTCGCTAGCGGGGGGGCGGGGGAGACCCAGTACTTC
NA,NA,TRBJ1-1,TRBV7-9,CASSLGQGMNTEAFF,TGTGCCAGCAGCTTGGGCCAGGGGATGAACACTGAAGCTTTCTTT
NA,TRBD1,TRBJ1-1,TRBV30,CACSSGTGKATEAFF,TGTGCCTGTTCTTCCGGGACAGGGAAGGCGACTGAAGCTTTCTTT
NA,NA,TRBJ2-5,TRBV5-1,CASSLADSAEVMTQYF,TGCGCCAGCAGCTTGGCCGACTCCGCCGAAGTTATGACCCAGTACTTC